This is a list of T cell receptor beta chains from one sample in a study of cytomegalovirus exposure and HLA in healthy donors. Profiling relied on immunoSEQ multiplex PCR, and the TCRdb table lists in-frame clones only, not all of them. The sample holds 150,000 to 200,000 clones, around 75% seen once. Sequences were obtained from PBMCs. The source of these receptors is a woman aged 40 to 50 in good health and CMV-seropositive. The CDR3 runs from the conserved cysteine through the conserved F or W. A D gene is named only where the DNA matches it firmly. Clone sizes are given selectively: once, few, many, or a class where the clone is expanded.

D gene: .; clone size: once; V gene: TRBV5-4; J gene: TRBJ1-1; CDR3 DNA: TGTGCCAGCAGCTTGGGTTCAGGGAACACTGAAGCTTTCTTT; CDR3 protein: CASSLGSGNTEAFF
D gene: TRBD1; clone size: .; V gene: TRBV6-5; J gene: TRBJ1-6; CDR3 DNA: TGTGCCAGCAGCCCTTCGGGACAGGGTGATTCACCCCTCCACTTT; CDR3 protein: CASSPSGQGDSPLHF
D gene: .; clone size: .; V gene: TRBV7-9; J gene: TRBJ2-1; CDR3 DNA: TGTGCCAGCAGCTGGACTTGGGCTACCAATGAGCAGTTCTTC; CDR3 protein: CASSWTWATNEQFF
D gene: TRBD2; clone size: .; V gene: TRBV7-9; J gene: TRBJ2-1; CDR3 DNA: TGTGCCAGCAGCTTAAAGGAGGGGTCTAGCGGGATATCTCGGAATGAGCAGTTCTTC; CDR3 protein: CASSLKEGSSGISRNEQFF
D gene: TRBD2; clone size: .; V gene: TRBV5-1; J gene: TRBJ2-5; CDR3 DNA: TGCGCCAGCAGGGGGCGACTAGCGGAGATCCAAGAGACCCAGTACTTC; CDR3 protein: CASRGRLAEIQETQYF
D gene: TRBD2; clone size: .; V gene: TRBV27; J gene: TRBJ2-7; CDR3 DNA: TGTGCCAGCAGCCCCCCCGGGTTTGTAAGCGGGAGGGACCGATCTCCCTACGAGCAGTACTTC; CDR3 protein: CASSPPGFVSGRDRSPYEQYF
D gene: TRBD2; clone size: .; V gene: TRBV28; J gene: TRBJ2-5; CDR3 DNA: TGTGCCAGCAGTATGGGCGGGAGTGAGACCCAGTACTTC; CDR3 protein: CASSMGGSETQYF
D gene: TRBD2; clone size: .; V gene: TRBV13; J gene: TRBJ2-1; CDR3 DNA: TGTGCCAGCAGCCACGCTAGCGGGGATTACAATGAGCAGTTCTTC; CDR3 protein: CASSHASGDYNEQFF
D gene: .; clone size: .; V gene: TRBV27; J gene: TRBJ1-2; CDR3 DNA: TGTGCCAGCAGTACAGGGTTCAACGGCTACACCTTC; CDR3 protein: CASSTGFNGYTF
D gene: .; clone size: .; V gene: TRBV6-5; J gene: TRBJ1-1; CDR3 DNA: TGTGCCAGCAGTTACTCTGTGGGAGGCACTGAAGCTTTCTTT; CDR3 protein: CASSYSVGGTEAFF
D gene: .; clone size: .; V gene: TRBV4-3; J gene: TRBJ2-3; CDR3 DNA: TGCGCCAGCAGCCAAGAACTGGGAGCGGATACGCAGTATTTT; CDR3 protein: CASSQELGADTQYF
D gene: TRBD2; clone size: few; V gene: TRBV6-1; J gene: TRBJ2-7; CDR3 DNA: TGTGCCAGCAGTGAAAGCATGGGACTAGCGGCCTACGAGCAGTACTTC; CDR3 protein: CASSESMGLAAYEQYF
D gene: TRBD1; clone size: .; V gene: TRBV7-9; J gene: TRBJ1-1; CDR3 DNA: TGTGCCAGCAGCTTAGGCCGATACAGGGGGCCGGTGAACACTGAAGCTTTCTTT; CDR3 protein: CASSLGRYRGPVNTEAFF
D gene: TRBD2; clone size: .; V gene: TRBV11-2; J gene: TRBJ2-2; CDR3 DNA: TGTGCCAGCAGCTCTGGACTAGCGGGAGTGTCTACCACCGGGGAGCTGTTTTTT; CDR3 protein: CASSSGLAGVSTTGELFF
D gene: .; clone size: few; V gene: TRBV25-1; J gene: TRBJ2-5; CDR3 DNA: TGTGCCAGCAACTTGCCTCGGAGGGAGACCCAGTACTTC; CDR3 protein: CASNLPRRETQYF
D gene: .; clone size: .; V gene: TRBV4-1; J gene: TRBJ2-7; CDR3 DNA: TGCGCCAGCAGCCAAGATTTTACCTACGAGCAGTACTTC; CDR3 protein: CASSQDFTYEQYF
D gene: .; clone size: .; V gene: TRBV2; J gene: TRBJ2-5; CDR3 DNA: TGTGCCAGCAGTCGTCAAGAGACCCAGTACTTC; CDR3 protein: CASSRQETQYF
D gene: .; clone size: .; V gene: TRBV14; J gene: TRBJ1-2; CDR3 DNA: TGTGCCAGCAGCCAAGATTTAGGGGGGGCCGATGGCTACACCTTC; CDR3 protein: CASSQDLGGADGYTF
D gene: TRBD1; clone size: .; V gene: TRBV7-8; J gene: TRBJ2-2; CDR3 DNA: TGTGCCAGCAACACCGGGACAGGCGACACCGGGGAGCTGTTTTTT; CDR3 protein: CASNTGTGDTGELFF
D gene: TRBD1; clone size: .; V gene: TRBV4-2; J gene: TRBJ2-5; CDR3 DNA: TGTGCCAGCAGCCAAGAGTTTTCGGGACAGGGGATACGAGAGACCCAGTACTTC; CDR3 protein: CASSQEFSGQGIRETQYF
D gene: .; clone size: .; V gene: TRBV11-1; J gene: TRBJ1-2; CDR3 DNA: TGTGCCAGCAGCAACAGGGCCGGCTATGGCTACACCTTC; CDR3 protein: CASSNRAGYGYTF
D gene: .; clone size: .; V gene: TRBV9; J gene: TRBJ1-2; CDR3 DNA: TGTGCCAGCAGTAGACAGCCCTCTGGCCGAGGCTACACCTTC; CDR3 protein: CASSRQPSGRGYTF
D gene: .; clone size: .; V gene: TRBV10-3; J gene: TRBJ2-7; CDR3 DNA: TGTGCCATGCGCGGGGCGGAAAACTACGAGCAGTACTTC; CDR3 protein: CAMRGAENYEQYF
D gene: .; clone size: few; V gene: TRBV10-2; J gene: TRBJ1-2; CDR3 DNA: TGCGCCAGCAGGGCCGGACTTTTGCCGCTGAACTATGGCTACACCTTC; CDR3 protein: CASRAGLLPLNYGYTF
D gene: TRBD2; clone size: .; V gene: TRBV6-1; J gene: TRBJ2-3; CDR3 DNA: TGTGCCAGCAGGACCAGCGGGAGCGGCACAGATACGCAGTATTTT; CDR3 protein: CASRTSGSGTDTQYF
D gene: TRBD2; clone size: .; V gene: TRBV5-4; J gene: TRBJ2-7; CDR3 DNA: TGTGCCAGCTCTGGCGGGGGGCTACTCTACGAGCAGTACTTC; CDR3 protein: CASSGGGLLYEQYF
D gene: .; clone size: few; V gene: TRBV28; J gene: TRBJ1-1; CDR3 DNA: TGTGCCAGCAGCCGCGTCGGAAGGACGGGAGCCAGACGTGAAGCTTTCTTT; CDR3 protein: CASSRVGRTGARREAFF
D gene: .; clone size: .; V gene: TRBV9; J gene: TRBJ1-4; CDR3 DNA: TGTGCCAGCAGCGTAGGAGGGTCTAATGAAAAACTGTTTTTT; CDR3 protein: CASSVGGSNEKLFF
D gene: TRBD1; clone size: .; V gene: TRBV28; J gene: TRBJ1-5; CDR3 DNA: TGTGCCAGCACCCCAACGGGCCCCGACCGGGACAGGGGGATGGATCAGCCCCAGCATTTT; CDR3 protein: CASTPTGPDRDRGMDQPQHF
D gene: TRBD1; clone size: .; V gene: TRBV27; J gene: TRBJ2-7; CDR3 DNA: TGTGCCAGCAGTTTATCCTGGGACAGGCCTTCCGAGCAGTACTTC; CDR3 protein: CASSLSWDRPSEQYF
D gene: TRBD1; clone size: .; V gene: TRBV7-2; J gene: TRBJ2-5; CDR3 DNA: TGTGCCAGCAGCTTAGGGAGACAGGGTGGGGAGACCCAGTACTTC; CDR3 protein: CASSLGRQGGETQYF
D gene: TRBD1; clone size: .; V gene: TRBV9; J gene: TRBJ2-1; CDR3 DNA: TGTGCCAGCAGCCCACCCCGTAACAGGGGCCGCAATGAGCAGTTCTTC; CDR3 protein: CASSPPRNRGRNEQFF
D gene: TRBD1; clone size: .; V gene: TRBV19; J gene: TRBJ2-7; CDR3 DNA: TGTGCCAGTACTCCGACAGGGGGCATCTACGAGCAGTACTTC; CDR3 protein: CASTPTGGIYEQYF
D gene: TRBD2; clone size: .; V gene: TRBV7-9; J gene: TRBJ2-7; CDR3 DNA: TGTGCCAGCACCTCCGGGACTAGCGGGATCAACCTTCTTTCCGAGCAGTACTTC; CDR3 protein: CASTSGTSGINLLSEQYF
D gene: .; clone size: .; V gene: TRBV7-8; J gene: TRBJ2-3; CDR3 DNA: TGTGCCAGCAGCTTCATTCCGGGAGCAGATACGCAGTATTTT; CDR3 protein: CASSFIPGADTQYF
D gene: TRBD1; clone size: .; V gene: TRBV6-6; J gene: TRBJ1-1; CDR3 DNA: TGTGCCAGCATCCCGGACAGGGACCTTGAAGCTTTCTTT; CDR3 protein: CASIPDRDLEAFF
D gene: TRBD1; clone size: .; V gene: TRBV30; J gene: TRBJ2-7; CDR3 DNA: TGTGCCTGGAGGTCGGGACAGGGGTACCACTACGAGCAGTACTTC; CDR3 protein: CAWRSGQGYHYEQYF
D gene: .; clone size: few; V gene: TRBV9; J gene: TRBJ1-4; CDR3 DNA: TGTGCCAGCAGCGCATGGGAAGGAGGTAATGAAAAACTGTTTTTT; CDR3 protein: CASSAWEGGNEKLFF
D gene: .; clone size: .; V gene: TRBV28; J gene: TRBJ2-7; CDR3 DNA: TGTGCCAGCAGCCTGACTGCCTACGAGCAGTACTTC; CDR3 protein: CASSLTAYEQYF
D gene: TRBD2; clone size: .; V gene: TRBV28; J gene: TRBJ2-1; CDR3 DNA: TGTGCCAGCAGTTTTAGTCTAGCGGGAGTTAATGAGCAGTTCTTC; CDR3 protein: CASSFSLAGVNEQFF
D gene: .; clone size: .; V gene: TRBV5-4; J gene: TRBJ2-3; CDR3 DNA: TGTGCCAGCAGCAGGGGCGGGGCTAGCACAGATACGCAGTATTTT; CDR3 protein: CASSRGGASTDTQYF
D gene: .; clone size: .; V gene: TRBV14; J gene: TRBJ2-1; CDR3 DNA: TGTGCCAGCAGCCCCGGTGGTGAGCAGTTCTTC; CDR3 protein: CASSPGGEQFF
D gene: TRBD1; clone size: once; V gene: TRBV7-3; J gene: TRBJ2-1; CDR3 DNA: TGTGCCAGCAGCTTATCCGGGACAGGGGGCCACAATGAGCAGTTCTTC; CDR3 protein: CASSLSGTGGHNEQFF
D gene: TRBD2; clone size: .; V gene: TRBV11-2; J gene: TRBJ2-2; CDR3 DNA: TGTGCCAGCAGCTTAGCCGGGAGGACCGGGGAGCTGTTTTTT; CDR3 protein: CASSLAGRTGELFF
D gene: .; clone size: .; V gene: TRBV2; J gene: TRBJ2-7; CDR3 DNA: TGTGCCAGCAGATACTCGAGCGGCTACGAGCAGTACTTC; CDR3 protein: CASRYSSGYEQYF
D gene: .; clone size: .; V gene: TRBV19; J gene: TRBJ1-1; CDR3 DNA: TGTGCCAGTAGTATCAACAGGGAGAATATCTATCCTTTCTTT; CDR3 protein: CASSINRENIYPFF
D gene: .; clone size: .; V gene: TRBV5-1; J gene: TRBJ2-1; CDR3 DNA: TGCGCCAGCAGCCCCTGGGGGACAACTCGCAATGAGCAGTTCTTC; CDR3 protein: CASSPWGTTRNEQFF
D gene: TRBD1; clone size: .; V gene: TRBV28; J gene: TRBJ2-7; CDR3 DNA: TGTGCCAGCAGTTTCGTTACCGGGACAGGGCCCTACGAGCAGTACTTC; CDR3 protein: CASSFVTGTGPYEQYF
D gene: .; clone size: .; V gene: TRBV28; J gene: TRBJ1-5; CDR3 DNA: TGTGCCAGCAGTTTATGGGAGAAAAATCAGCCCCAGCATTTT; CDR3 protein: CASSLWEKNQPQHF
D gene: .; clone size: once; V gene: TRBV29-1; J gene: TRBJ2-7; CDR3 DNA: TGCAGCGTTGTTACAGCCTACGAGCAGTACTTC; CDR3 protein: CSVVTAYEQYF
D gene: .; clone size: .; V gene: TRBV27; J gene: TRBJ2-7; CDR3 DNA: TGTGCCAGCAGTTCACAGGGGAGGTTGACCTACGAGCAGTACTTC; CDR3 protein: CASSSQGRLTYEQYF
D gene: .; clone size: .; V gene: TRBV7-2; J gene: TRBJ1-1; CDR3 DNA: TGTGCCAGCAGCCCCATCGGGGGCACTGAAGCTTTCTTT; CDR3 protein: CASSPIGGTEAFF
D gene: TRBD1; clone size: once; V gene: TRBV19; J gene: TRBJ2-3; CDR3 DNA: TGTGCCAGTAACTACGGGACAGGGGATACGCAGTATTTT; CDR3 protein: CASNYGTGDTQYF
D gene: .; clone size: .; V gene: TRBV6-6; J gene: TRBJ1-1; CDR3 DNA: TGTGCCAGCTCAAGGGGCGCGAACACTGAAGCTTTCTTT; CDR3 protein: CASSRGANTEAFF
D gene: TRBD2; clone size: .; V gene: TRBV19; J gene: TRBJ2-7; CDR3 DNA: TGTGCCAGTAGTATCTCCGGGACTAGCGCCGAGCAGTACTTC; CDR3 protein: CASSISGTSAEQYF
D gene: .; clone size: .; V gene: TRBV6-6; J gene: TRBJ2-3; CDR3 DNA: TGTGCCAGCAGTTACTCGCGGCAGAAAGCAGATACGCAGTATTTT; CDR3 protein: CASSYSRQKADTQYF